This section outlines one T cell receptor (beta chain) sequence together with its context. Sequenced by immunoSEQ multiplex PCR; TCRdb stores in-frame clones only, minus some. This sample has around 43,000 clones, with around 79% found just once. This entry comes from a study of blood T cell repertoires in COVID-19. Study at large: Spain, Italy and the United States supplied samples that represented acute and convalescent COVID-19.

CDR1 is SGHDN and CDR2 is FVKESK in the germline V gene. The junction had 5 bases not matched to a gene; V was cut back by 4 bases and J by 3 bases. The CDR3 loop spans 15 amino acids. Source material: peripheral blood. The V gene is TRBV14, the J gene TRBJ2-7, with 11 bases matching TRBD1. This sequence originates from a human donor in a cohort sampled during active COVID-19. The CDR3 loop is CASSRAGTGGYEQYF. The DNA of the CDR3 is TGTGCCAGCAGCCGAGCCGGGACAGGGGGCTACGAGCAGTACTTC.